This T cell receptor beta chain was sequenced during a study of cytomegalovirus exposure and HLA in healthy donors (dated by TCRdb to about 2017). About the study as a whole: In an earlier analysis of under 600 of the donors, under 300 Gb of sequence data and roughly 100 million unique TCR beta sequences from roughly 200 million T cells were reported. Donor age, sex, ethnicity and CMV serostatus were compiled alongside the repertoire data. Every discovery cohort repertoire had been produced on one sequencing platform. Rather than drawing on any new phenotypic data, the later analysis identified candidate immune exposures from TCR beta sequences and the way those sequences occurred across donors. A later genetic analysis took genome-wide SNP genotypes for about three fifths of the roughly 700 donors and used that subset as a discovery cohort. About 5 DR-DQ haplotypes were handled as single units for association and clustering, since linkage in the cohort was strong. Class I and class II HLA loci were covered by the typing at four-digit resolution. Among the approximately 400 genotyped donors, approximately 77% belonged to the genetic ancestry cluster associated with self-reported Caucasian donors. Typing coverage differed by locus: A, B, C, DRB1 and DQB1 were typed in about 620-640 donors, DQA1 in approximately 520, DPA1 in 606, and DPB1 in just under 490. On average, around 240,000 unique TCR beta nucleotide sequences were sequenced per donor among about 400 genotyped donors of the cohort, with roughly 18% of those sequences being non-productive. An early release covering approximately 600 HLA-typed donors comprised about 300 gigabases of sequencing data and approximately 85 million unique TCR sequences. An earlier analysis of approximately 500 of the donors applied high-throughput TCR beta sequencing to assess whether each TCR beta V gene segment acted as functional or pseudogenic. To study patterns of TCR occurrence, a later analysis re-analyzed previously published TCR beta repertoires from around 670 donors and added high-resolution HLA genotyping. High-throughput TCR immunosequencing, statistical association of individual TCRs with disease status, and machine learning were combined to predict cytomegalovirus infection status. The study used immunosequencing to profile the T cell repertoires of some 600 subjects and linked those repertoires to cytomegalovirus serostatus. The study aimed to test whether cataloging public T cell receptors could reveal signatures of past pathogen exposure. A separate validation cohort of about 110 different subjects was used in addition to the roughly 670-subject first cohort. Points the paper makes about the study in general: A cluster of highly shared sequence variants was judged likely to represent a technical artifact of the sequencing pipeline. According to the authors, the approach could potentially be generalized to other disease states and immunological phenotypes. Some IMGT-functional V segments, including TRBV6-2 and TRBV6-3, could not be distinguished by the 87-base-pair reads and were therefore excluded. In the study, around 160 TCR beta chains were listed as associated with cytomegalovirus. While some public TCRs were present in many individuals, most TCR sequences turned up only very rarely across donors. Several of the top co-occurrence clusters appeared to be linked to parvovirus B19, influenza, CMV and Epstein-Barr virus, according to a later analysis. Most CMV-associated TCR beta chains appeared to be HLA-restricted in a later analysis, and the HLA associations seemed to be driven largely by CMV exposure. A later genetic analysis associated a missense DCLRE1C variant with V-gene and J-gene trimming of TCR beta chains, and an independent cohort replicated the association. Because HLA typing was missing for some donors at each locus, association tests included only the typed subset. Three of the identified cytomegalovirus-associated TCR beta chains were confirmed in vitro to be specific for cytomegalovirus antigens. Immune exposure information for the cohort was limited to CMV serostatus. Linkage disequilibrium might explain the correlated functional status among segregating V segments, but an unknown experimental factor could not be ruled out. Only TCR beta chains were sequenced in this cohort, and the absence of alpha or paired-chain data limited detectable features. According to a later genetic analysis, donors in an Asian-associated ancestry cluster had fewer N-insertions in productive TCRs than the approximately 630-donor mean. The earlier analysis of approximately 540 of the donors excluded seventeen rarely observed V segments, including chromosome 9 orphons, because counts were too low. Specific HLA alleles were associated with roughly 16,000 TCR beta sequences at a false discovery rate of 0.05 in a later analysis. In a later analysis, the rate of TCR association differed among HLA loci, with DRB1 alleles having the most associated TCRs and HLA-C alleles having the fewest. A later analysis found that HLA-associated TCR beta chains were more clonally expanded and had lower generation probabilities than equally common non-associated chains. In both the original and validation cohorts, the classifier was reported to diagnose cytomegalovirus status with high specificity and sensitivity. When HLA alleles, especially DR and DQ, strongly co-occurred, TCR associations were difficult to assign to individual alleles. A further reported finding was that TCR beta sequences accurately predicted the HLA-A and HLA-B alleles for most subjects in the first cohort. In an earlier analysis of around 600 of the donors, most TCR beta V segments were observed in productive rearrangements about 87% or about 30% of the time, broadly matching IMGT annotations. Roughly uniform sequencing depth across donors was assumed in presence/absence analyses, although this assumption may not hold.

In total, approximately 700 healthy bone marrow donors made up the cohort. Cohort members were all nominally healthy when sampled, although unrecorded immune exposures were likely present. The donor was CMV seronegative and belonged to the group of 350 or so seronegative cohort members. Each donor provided a peripheral blood sample, and peripheral blood mononuclear cells were used for TCR beta sequencing. Genomic DNA was extracted from the blood cell samples with the Qiagen DNeasy Blood Extraction Kit. Library preparation used the immunoSEQ multiplex PCR assay. The multiplex PCR relied on a mix of 60 forward primers for TCR Vbeta segments and 13 reverse primers for TCR Jbeta segments. Amplification of the CDR3 region of rearranged TCR beta genes was performed with a multiplex PCR assay on genomic DNA. Amplified TCR beta libraries were sequenced as 87-base-pair reads on the Illumina HiSeq System. Under the source paper's analysis protocol: A later analysis tallied 75 million to 95 million unique TCR beta chains across the 610 or so repertoires, and about 12 million of those chains were shared by two or more donors. A nearest-neighbor algorithm error-corrected the raw reads and collapsed the reads into unique sequences, merging closely related sequences to remove PCR and sequencing errors. Alignment of CDR3 sequences to IMGT reference sequences was used to assign V, D and J gene segments. For a sequence to be retained, at least a six-nucleotide match to both a V gene segment and a J gene segment was required. A rearrangement was called productive if the CDR3 had no stop codons and remained in frame with V and J, and every other rearrangement was called non-productive. CDR3 was defined according to IMGT convention as the region running from the second conserved V-encoded cysteine to the conserved J-encoded phenylalanine. The earlier analysis of about 500 of the donors excluded sequences that lacked an unambiguous match to a single V gene segment. In an earlier analysis of around 590 of the donors, a V segment was called functional when productive rearrangements were above 56.7%, and segregating when the standard deviation between donors exceeded 5%. To diagnose cytomegalovirus status from the catalog of TCR beta chain sequences, a statistical classification framework was built. V and J gene assignment, in a later analysis, came from comparing TCR nucleotide sequences with IMGT/GENE-DB human TR gene sequences. The TCRdist pipeline was used in a later analysis to assign CDR3 sequences and most-parsimonious VDJ recombination scenarios. In a later analysis, each TCR beta chain was defined by its CDR3 amino acid sequence together with its V-gene family, and reads without a unique V-gene family were excluded. In a later analysis, some 600 highly shared, low-generation-probability nucleotide sequences were removed to address suspected cross-contamination and a sequencing artifact. A later analysis calculated a clonal expansion index for each public chain from normalized within-repertoire ranks of inferred template counts. Generation probabilities in a later analysis came from a VDJ recombination model fitted to out-of-frame rearrangements, and those results were checked against IGoR. In a later analysis, TCR-TCR, TCR-HLA and TCR-CMV co-occurrence was scored with hypergeometric tests, and a repertoire-size bias correction was applied to TCR pairs. False discovery rates were estimated in a later analysis by permuting HLA or CMV assignments 20 times. In a later analysis, co-occurring TCRs were grouped with DBSCAN, and TCRdist sequence similarity was added when clustering was performed within HLA-allele-positive subsets. Repertoires with fewer than 30,000 or more than 120,000 public chains, plus five repertoires with anomalous nucleotide sharing, were excluded from co-occurrence clustering. TCRdb limited this immuneACCESS table to in-frame rearrangements with V and J called. A share of clones is missing; checked studies link under half to unresolved V genes, and the rest is unexplained. The V and J calls and the clone size are those of that table, but D and trimming were determined from the DNA. Counted in this sample were just over 150,000 clones; roughly 73% of them appeared once. The ten largest make up about 1.5% of the sample.

The CDR1 and CDR2 encoded by the germline V gene are SGHTA and FQGTGA. The CDR3 runs 17 amino acids, cysteine and phenylalanine included. Just the 51-base CDR3 DNA is kept, in frame starting at base 1. Trimming accounts for 0 bases at V and 6 bases at J, while the number of junction bases matched to no gene is 8. As regards this clone: Its target antigen remains unknown. Base qualities were left out, and no much larger clone turns up one base away.

Input material: PBMCs. Here the chain combines TRBV7-3 and TRBJ1-2; 12 of the junction bases match TRBD1. The sequence derives from a woman aged 30 to 39 in good health and CMV-seronegative. The nucleotides read TGTGCCAGCAGCTTAACGGGACAGGGGGCGAATGGTAATGGCTACACCTTC. It encodes CASSLTGQGANGNGYTF.